These T cell receptor beta chains were read from a single sample in a study of CD8+ T cells in alopecia areata. The protocol was immunoSEQ multiplex PCR, while the TCRdb copy is restricted to in-frame clones and leaves out a portion. In the table there are 15,000 to 16,000 clones, about three fifths of which are singletons. Specimen: skin. Every receptor here comes from a human donor with alopecia areata. CDR3s include the opening cysteine and the closing phenylalanine or tryptophan. The D gene is left open where the match is weak. Clone size, where shown, is once, few, many, or a class for clones that have expanded.

NA,TRBJ2-5,TRBV2,NA,TGTGCCAGCTTACGGTCCCAAGAGACCCAGTACTTC,CASLRSQETQYF
NA,TRBJ2-7,TRBV4-2,NA,TGTGCCAGCAGCCAAGGTAATGGCGTGGCGCAGTACTTC,CASSQGNGVAQYF
NA,TRBJ2-7,TRBV7-9,TRBD2,TGTGCCAGCAGCCCTCGGGGACTAGCGGGAGTTGGCTACGAGCAGTACTTC,CASSPRGLAGVGYEQYF
NA,TRBJ2-7,TRBV11-1,NA,TGTGCCAGCAGCTTACCAGGGGGAGGTGACGAGCAGTACTTC,CASSLPGGGDEQYF
NA,TRBJ2-5,TRBV11-1,NA,TGTGCCAGCAGCTTTAGGCCAGTATCCCAAGAGACCCAGTACTTC,CASSFRPVSQETQYF
once,TRBJ2-7,TRBV6-5,TRBD1,TGTGCCAGCAGTTACTGGGACAGATCCTACGAGCAGTACTTC,CASSYWDRSYEQYF
once,TRBJ2-1,TRBV9,NA,TGTGCCAGCAGCGTAGTCTCGGGGGCCCTAAATGAGCAGTTCTTC,CASSVVSGALNEQFF
NA,TRBJ2-7,TRBV5-4,NA,TGTGCCAGCAGCTTTACCGGAACCGTACGCTACGAGCAGTACTTC,CASSFTGTVRYEQYF
NA,TRBJ2-3,TRBV6-5,NA,TGTGCCAGCAGTTTTGATGAGGGAGATACGCAGTATTTT,CASSFDEGDTQYF
NA,TRBJ2-5,TRBV14,NA,TGTGCCAGCAGCCGGTTTGCGGGAGAGACCCAGTACTTC,CASSRFAGETQYF
NA,TRBJ2-7,TRBV7-3,NA,TGTGCCAGCAGCTTATACAGGAGGGGCGAGCAGTACTTC,CASSLYRRGEQYF
NA,TRBJ2-5,TRBV7-9,NA,TGTGCCAGCAGCCGTACGGACAGACAAGAGACCCAGTACTTC,CASSRTDRQETQYF
NA,TRBJ2-3,TRBV5-4,TRBD2,TGTGCCAGCAGCTACGAATTGGTGCGGGAGGCCGGGACAGATACGCAGTATTTT,CASSYELVREAGTDTQYF
NA,TRBJ2-7,TRBV9,TRBD2,TGTGCCAGCAGCTTCGGGACTAGCGGGGATGAGCAGTACTTC,CASSFGTSGDEQYF
medium-sized,TRBJ2-2,TRBV2,TRBD2,TGTGCCAGCAGTGAGCGGGAGGCGAACACCGGGGAGCTGTTTTTT,CASSEREANTGELFF
NA,TRBJ2-5,TRBV28,NA,TGTGCCAGCAGTTTGGAGGAGACCCAGTACTTC,CASSLEETQYF
NA,TRBJ2-3,TRBV6-5,NA,TGTGCCGCCGAATCCGTGACAGATACGCAGTATTTT,CAAESVTDTQYF
once,TRBJ2-5,TRBV7-3,NA,TGTGCCAGCAGCGCCTTCAGGGAGGAGACCCAGTACTTC,CASSAFREETQYF
NA,TRBJ2-7,TRBV18,TRBD2,TGTGCCAGCTCACCACCGGGACTAACCTACGAGCAGTACTTC,CASSPPGLTYEQYF
few,TRBJ1-2,TRBV28,TRBD1,TGTGCCAGCAGTTTATCCGGGACAGGGAACAAGGGCTACACCTTC,CASSLSGTGNKGYTF
NA,TRBJ1-5,TRBV6-1,NA,TGTGCCAGCAGTGATCTGGGGCGGGGGCAGGTTAAGCCCCAGCATTTT,CASSDLGRGQVKPQHF
NA,TRBJ2-5,TRBV5-1,TRBD1,TGCGCCAGCAGCTATTTTACCCAGGGGGACCAAGAGACCCAGTACTTC,CASSYFTQGDQETQYF
NA,TRBJ2-7,TRBV6-4,NA,TGTGCCAGCAGGCGCAGGTTCTACGAGCAGTACTTC,CASRRRFYEQYF
NA,TRBJ2-5,TRBV7-9,NA,TGTGCCAGCAATGGCGGGCTCCAAGAGACCCAGTACTTC,CASNGGLQETQYF
NA,TRBJ2-1,TRBV25-1,TRBD2,TGTGCCAGCAGTCATAGCGGGAGATCCACCAATGAGCAGTTCTTC,CASSHSGRSTNEQFF
NA,TRBJ2-2,TRBV7-8,NA,TGTGCCAGCAGCTCCCCCCGTCCCGGGGAGCTGTTTTTT,CASSSPRPGELFF
NA,TRBJ2-7,TRBV28,TRBD1,TGTGCCAGCAGTTTGACAGGGACCCCCTACGAGCAGTACTTC,CASSLTGTPYEQYF
few,TRBJ1-5,TRBV7-8,TRBD1,TGTGCCAGCAGCCCGACAGGGGGCAATCAGCCCCAGCATTTT,CASSPTGGNQPQHF
NA,TRBJ2-7,TRBV28,NA,TGTGCCAGCAGCTGGGGCTCCGGGTTCTTGGGGGTTTACGAGCAGTACTTC,CASSWGSGFLGVYEQYF
few,TRBJ2-7,TRBV29-1,NA,TGCAGCGTTGAAGCGGGAAACTACGAGCAGTACTTC,CSVEAGNYEQYF
NA,TRBJ2-1,TRBV11-3,NA,TGTGCCAGCAGCTTAGACTTCTACAATGAGCAGTTCTTC,CASSLDFYNEQFF
NA,TRBJ2-5,TRBV9,NA,TGTGCCAGCAGCGTGAACAGGGACCAAGAGACCCAGTACTTC,CASSVNRDQETQYF
NA,TRBJ2-5,TRBV9,NA,TGTGCCAGCAGCGTAGATCGACGCCAAGAGACCCAGTACTTC,CASSVDRRQETQYF
NA,TRBJ2-5,TRBV4-1,NA,TGCGCCAGCAGCCACCCGCAAGAGACCCAGTACTTC,CASSHPQETQYF
NA,TRBJ1-1,TRBV5-1,NA,TGCGCCAGCAGCTTGGTATTTGCAGTTAACACTGAAGCTTTCTTT,CASSLVFAVNTEAFF
NA,TRBJ2-7,TRBV27,NA,TGTGCCAGCAGTTTAACGTCGTGGCAGATTCCCCCCTACGAGCAGTACTTC,CASSLTSWQIPPYEQYF
few,TRBJ1-1,TRBV30,TRBD1,TGTGCCTGGAGATTACAGGGGGGAATGAACACTGAAGCTTTCTTT,CAWRLQGGMNTEAFF
NA,TRBJ2-1,TRBV19,NA,TGTGCCAGTAGTATTGTTCGGGGGACATACCGATACAATGAGCAGTTCTTC,CASSIVRGTYRYNEQFF
NA,TRBJ2-1,TRBV19,TRBD2,TGTGCCAGTGCCCCAGCGGGAGGGAACAATGAGCAGTTCTTC,CASAPAGGNNEQFF
few,TRBJ2-1,TRBV6-6,TRBD2,TGTGCCAGCAGCCAAGGACTAGCGGGAATCAATGAGCAGTTCTTC,CASSQGLAGINEQFF
NA,TRBJ1-5,TRBV28,TRBD1,TGTGCCAGCAGTTTCGGACAGGTAGGGTGGAGGCCCCAGCATTTT,CASSFGQVGWRPQHF
NA,TRBJ1-2,TRBV5-1,NA,TGCGCCAGCAGCTTGTTTCGTCGGGACGGACATGGCTACACCTTC,CASSLFRRDGHGYTF
once,TRBJ2-7,TRBV21-1,NA,TGTGCCAGCAGCAAAAGGGTCTCGGGCTATTGGCGGAATCTATTCAACGAGCAGTACTTC,CASSKRVSGYWRNLFNEQYF
NA,TRBJ2-3,TRBV11-2,NA,TGTGCCAGCAGCTTAGAACCCGGGAGTGGGACAGATACGCAGTATTTT,CASSLEPGSGTDTQYF
NA,TRBJ2-7,TRBV9,NA,TGTGCCAGCAGTGTAGGCCCAATGGTAGCGGAGGGATACGAGCAGTACTTC,CASSVGPMVAEGYEQYF
NA,TRBJ1-3,TRBV19,NA,TGTGCCAGTACGGCAGGGAGAAACACCATATATTTT,CASTAGRNTIYF
NA,TRBJ2-7,TRBV28,NA,TGTGCCACCGTACCCCCCCGGATCGACGAGCAGTACTTC,CATVPPRIDEQYF
NA,TRBJ2-7,TRBV25-1,NA,TGTGCCTCTGGTTCCTACGAGCAGTACTTC,CASGSYEQYF
NA,TRBJ2-7,TRBV5-4,TRBD2,TGTGCCAGCAGCTTGAGTGGGAGGGCGAAGGGCGAGCAGTACTTC,CASSLSGRAKGEQYF
few,TRBJ1-2,TRBV28,NA,TGTGCCAGCAGTCCCACAGGGATTTCGGGCTACACCTTC,CASSPTGISGYTF
NA,TRBJ1-1,TRBV7-8,NA,TGTGCCAGCAGTTCAACGGGGCTTGGGGGCCCGGGGGCGTGGGCTTTCTTT,CASSSTGLGGPGAWAFF
few,TRBJ2-3,TRBV25-1,TRBD2,TGTGCCAGCAGTGAGCGAAGGGCTAGCGGAGCCACAGATACGCAGTATTTT,CASSERRASGATDTQYF
NA,TRBJ1-2,TRBV10-3,TRBD1,TGTGCCCATCGCCAAGGGACAGACTATGGCTACACCTTC,CAHRQGTDYGYTF
NA,TRBJ2-3,TRBV19,NA,TGTGCCAGTAGTATCTTTACGGGCAGAGATGCAGATACGCAGTATTTT,CASSIFTGRDADTQYF
NA,TRBJ2-1,TRBV5-1,NA,TGCGCCAGCAGCTTGGGTCGGGTTGAGCAGTTCTTC,CASSLGRVEQFF
few,TRBJ2-5,TRBV6-1,NA,TGTGCCAGCAGCTACTACAGACACCAAGAGACCCAGTACTTC,CASSYYRHQETQYF
NA,TRBJ2-7,TRBV5-1,NA,TGCGCCAGCAGCTTGTTTGGGGGCCCTGTCGACGAGCAGTACTTC,CASSLFGGPVDEQYF
few,TRBJ2-3,TRBV29-1,NA,TGCAGCGTCGAAAGGGGTAGCGGCACAGATACGCAGTATTTT,CSVERGSGTDTQYF